The clone carrying this T cell receptor beta chain was counted between two and nine times. Then a second PCR, running about 6 to 11 cycles, was carried out with a sample-barcoded 5' primer and a J-beta primer mix. TCRdb re-called the 5' RACE reads through MiXCR, storing one row per CDR3 protein. This table has about 930,000 distinct CDR3 sequences, 29% appearing once. This record comes from a study of blood T cells in healthy people across ages. This CDR3 region has 15 residues. The V end was cut by 0 bases, the J end by 4 bases, with 13 bases between. The germline gives CDR1 ENHRY, CDR2 SYGVKD. These data were also reused for a study on T cells of mothers and their children. That source notes: Study donors consisted of a few healthy Caucasian mothers and their six children.

The sequenced sample consisted of blood. The J gene is TRBJ2-7, the V gene TRBV10-3; no definite D call. The receptor comes from a woman aged 35 to 49 in good health. This chain's CDR3 is CAISESSGSSYEQYF. The CDR3 region has the DNA TGTGCCATCAGTGAGTCTTCGGGTTCTAGTTACGAGCAGTACTTC.